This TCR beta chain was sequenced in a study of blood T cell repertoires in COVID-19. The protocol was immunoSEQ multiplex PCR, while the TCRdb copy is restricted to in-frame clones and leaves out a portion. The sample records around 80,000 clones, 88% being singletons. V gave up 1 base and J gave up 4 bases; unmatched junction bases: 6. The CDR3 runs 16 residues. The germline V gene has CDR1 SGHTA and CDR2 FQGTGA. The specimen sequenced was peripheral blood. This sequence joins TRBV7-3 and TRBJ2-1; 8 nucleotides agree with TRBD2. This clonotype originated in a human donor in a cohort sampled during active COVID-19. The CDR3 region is CASSLRGSGVYNEQFF. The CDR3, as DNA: TGTGCCAGCAGCTTAAGGGGTAGCGGGGTATACAATGAGCAGTTCTTC.